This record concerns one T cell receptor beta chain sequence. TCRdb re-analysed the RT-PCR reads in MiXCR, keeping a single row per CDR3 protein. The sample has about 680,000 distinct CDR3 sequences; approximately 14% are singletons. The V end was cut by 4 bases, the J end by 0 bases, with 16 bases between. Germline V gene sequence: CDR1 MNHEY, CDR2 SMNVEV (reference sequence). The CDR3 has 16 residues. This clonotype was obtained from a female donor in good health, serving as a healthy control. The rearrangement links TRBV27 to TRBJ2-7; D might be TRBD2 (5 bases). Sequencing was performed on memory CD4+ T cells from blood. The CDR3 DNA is TGTGCCAGCAGTTCCCTCTTGCGAGGGCGCTCCTACGAGCAGTACTTC. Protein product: CASSSLLRGRSYEQYF.